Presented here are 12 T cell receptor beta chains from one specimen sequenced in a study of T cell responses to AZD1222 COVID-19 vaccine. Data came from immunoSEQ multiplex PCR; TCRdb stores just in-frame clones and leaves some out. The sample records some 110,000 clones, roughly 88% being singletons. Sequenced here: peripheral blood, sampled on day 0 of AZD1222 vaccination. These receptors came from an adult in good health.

CDR3 sequence: CASSYSSTGRQPQHF. Written as DNA, the CDR3 is TGTGCCAGCAGTTATTCCTCTACAGGGAGGCAGCCCCAGCATTTT. The chain combines TRBV6-5 with TRBJ1-5; D may be TRBD1 (6 bases). From germline, CDR1 is MNHEY and CDR2 SVGAGI. This CDR3 region has 15 residues. V lost 3 bases, J lost 7 bases, and 16 bases lay in between.

DNA of the CDR3: TGTGCCAGCAGCTCCACACAGGGCCTCTACGAGCAGTACTTC. Translated: CASSSTQGLYEQYF. The chain carries TRBV7-9 and TRBJ2-7, with D possibly being TRBD1 (6 bases). CDR1 is SEHNR and CDR2 is FQNEAQ in the germline V gene (reference sequence). The CDR3 has 14 residues. Trimming shortened V by 4 bases and J by 3 bases, and 13 bases separated the two germline ends. The full variable domain, completed using reference TRBV7-9 and TRBJ2-7, is DTGVSQNPRHKITKRGQNVTFRCDPISEHNRLYWYRQTLGQGPEFLTYFQNEAQLEKSRLLSDRFSAERPKGSFSTLEIQRTEQGDSAMYLCASSSTQGLYEQYFGPGTRLTVT.

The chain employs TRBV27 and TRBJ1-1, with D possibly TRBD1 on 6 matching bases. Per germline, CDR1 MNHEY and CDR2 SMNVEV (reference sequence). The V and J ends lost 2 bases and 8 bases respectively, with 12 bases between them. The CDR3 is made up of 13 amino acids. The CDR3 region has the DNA TGTGCCAGCAGTTTACCCAACAGGGTCGAAGCTTTCTTT. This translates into CASSLPNRVEAFF.

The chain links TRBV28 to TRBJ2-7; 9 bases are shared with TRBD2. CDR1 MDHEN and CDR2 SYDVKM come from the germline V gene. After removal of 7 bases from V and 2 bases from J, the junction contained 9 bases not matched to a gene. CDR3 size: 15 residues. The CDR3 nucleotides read TGTGCCAGCACCCCCGGGTCTAGCGGGACCTACGAGCAGTACTTC. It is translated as CASTPGSSGTYEQYF.

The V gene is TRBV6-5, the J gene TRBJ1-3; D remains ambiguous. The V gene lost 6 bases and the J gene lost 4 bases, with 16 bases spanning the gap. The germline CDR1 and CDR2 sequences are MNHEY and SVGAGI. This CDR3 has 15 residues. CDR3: CASSRARDSGNTIYF. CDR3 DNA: TGTGCCAGCAGCAGAGCCCGAGACTCAGGAAACACCATATATTTT.

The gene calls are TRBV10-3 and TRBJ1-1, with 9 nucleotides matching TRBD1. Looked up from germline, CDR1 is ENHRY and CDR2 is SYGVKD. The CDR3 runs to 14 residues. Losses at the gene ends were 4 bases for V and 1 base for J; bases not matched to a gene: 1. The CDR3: CAISVDRGNTEAFF. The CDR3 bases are TGTGCCATCAGTGTGGACAGGGGGAACACTGAAGCTTTCTTT.

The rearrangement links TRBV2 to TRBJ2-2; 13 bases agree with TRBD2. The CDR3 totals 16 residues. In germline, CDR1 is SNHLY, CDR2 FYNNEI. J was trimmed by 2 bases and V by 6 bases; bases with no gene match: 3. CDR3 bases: TGTGCCAGCAGCGAGGGACTAGCGGGAAACACCGGGGAGCTGTTTTTT. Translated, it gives CASSEGLAGNTGELFF.

The CDR3 nucleotides are TGTGCCAGTAGTAAGACTAGCGGGATGTTAGGCGAGCAGTACTTC. Translated, it gives CASSKTSGMLGEQYF. V usage is TRBV19 and J usage is TRBJ2-7; 11 bases fit TRBD2. Germline lookup yields CDR1 LNHDA and CDR2 SQIVND (reference sequence). CDR3 length equals 15 residues. After removal of 4 bases from V and 6 bases from J, the junction contained 8 bases not matched to a gene.

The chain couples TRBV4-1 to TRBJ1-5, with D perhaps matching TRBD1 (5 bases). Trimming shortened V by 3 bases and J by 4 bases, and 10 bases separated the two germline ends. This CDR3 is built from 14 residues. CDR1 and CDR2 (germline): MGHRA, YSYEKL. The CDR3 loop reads CASSQGRVNQPQHF. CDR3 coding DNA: TGCGCCAGCAGCCAGGGACGGGTGAATCAGCCCCAGCATTTT.

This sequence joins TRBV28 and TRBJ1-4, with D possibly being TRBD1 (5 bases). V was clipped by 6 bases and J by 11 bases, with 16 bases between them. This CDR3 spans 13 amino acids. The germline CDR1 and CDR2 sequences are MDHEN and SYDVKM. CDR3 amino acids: CASSDGGSEKLFF. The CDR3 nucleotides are TGTGCCAGCAGCGACGGGGGTAGTGAGAAACTGTTTTTT.

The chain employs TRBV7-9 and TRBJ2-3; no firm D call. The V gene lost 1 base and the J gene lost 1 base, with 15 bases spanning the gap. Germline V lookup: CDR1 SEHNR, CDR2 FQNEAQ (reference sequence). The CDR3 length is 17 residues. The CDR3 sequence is CASSLEWLESRTDTQYF. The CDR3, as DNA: TGTGCCAGCAGCTTAGAGTGGTTGGAGTCCCGCACAGATACGCAGTATTTT.

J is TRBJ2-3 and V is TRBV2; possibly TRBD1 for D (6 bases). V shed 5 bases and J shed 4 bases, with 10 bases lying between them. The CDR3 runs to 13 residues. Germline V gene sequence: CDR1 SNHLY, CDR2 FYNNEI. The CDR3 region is CASSPDSADTQYF. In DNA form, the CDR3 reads TGTGCCAGCAGTCCGGACAGTGCAGATACGCAGTATTTT.